The clone carrying this T cell receptor beta chain was detected many times. Trimming removed 5 bases from V and 3 bases from J, with 15 bases in between. CDR1 SEHNR and CDR2 FQNEAQ come from the germline V gene (reference sequence). The CDR3 has 15 residues. This sample was taken from a study of T cells in Graves' hyperthyroidism and ophthalmopathy. As for the study in general: It was at initial diagnosis, before any treatment, that peripheral blood was collected.

Recently diagnosed hyperthyroidism of less than 2 months' duration affected patients aged 18 to 65. TCR beta CDR3 regions were amplified from RNA. A first-round RT-PCR of the TCR CDR3 used the HTBI primer set. MiXCR was run by TCRdb on the multiplex PCR reads, yielding one entry per CDR3 protein. Seen here are some 440,000 distinct CDR3 sequences, 15% to 19% observed once, and the top ten hold 12% to 15%. This rearrangement joins TRBV7-9 to TRBJ2-3; D could derive from TRBD1 or TRBD2 (6 bases each). Sequenced input: blood. This TCR derives from a woman aged 18-29 years with Graves' hyperthyroidism. The CDR3 reads CASSPEGGVTDTQYF. DNA of the CDR3: TGTGCCAGCAGCCCCGAGGGGGGTGTTACAGATACGCAGTATTTT.